Each of the 7 T cell receptor beta chains below was sequenced from the same sample in a study of cytomegalovirus exposure and HLA in healthy donors. The PCR ran on 60 Vbeta and 13 Jbeta primers. Here immunoSEQ multiplex PCR was the method, and the copy in TCRdb shows in-frame clones only, minus some. The table lists approximately 100,000 clones, 75% to 90% of them singletons. The sample was PBMCs. These receptors all come from a man younger than 45 in good health and CMV-seronegative.

The chain is built from TRBV30 and TRBJ2-5; 8 bases match TRBD2. There are 15 residues in the CDR3. The germline gives CDR1 GTSNPN, CDR2 SVGIG (reference sequence). V shed 3 bases, J shed 1 base, and the junction held 7 bases outside the gene matches. The CDR3 protein is CAWRPGLGRQETQYF. In DNA form, the CDR3 reads TGTGCCTGGAGACCGGGACTAGGGCGCCAAGAGACCCAGTACTTC.

The V and J genes are TRBV2 and TRBJ2-7; a possible D gene is TRBD1 (5 bases). The CDR3 runs to 14 residues. V shed 2 bases and J shed 3 bases, with 11 bases lying between them. Germline V CDR1 and CDR2: SNHLY, FYNNEI. CDR3 coding DNA: TGTGCCAGCAGTGAACAAGGGGCAGGCTACGAGCAGTACTTC. Translating gives CASSEQGAGYEQYF.

This clone has a single count. The V and J genes are TRBV7-2 and TRBJ2-3; D might be TRBD2 (6 bases). Germline CDR1 is SGHTA and CDR2 is FQGNSA. Trimming took off 3 bases at V and 2 bases at J, with 12 bases between the two ends. This CDR3 contains 15 residues. The CDR3 sequence: CASSFETRDTDTQYF. The CDR3 region has the DNA TGTGCCAGCAGCTTCGAGACTAGGGACACAGATACGCAGTATTTT.

The V and J genes are TRBV4-2 and TRBJ1-4, with TRBD1 identical over 8 bases. V gave up 0 bases and J gave up 7 bases; unmatched junction bases: 7. CDR3 length equals 16 residues. Germline CDR1 LGHNA, CDR2 YNFKEQ. The CDR3 region has the DNA TGTGCCAGCAGCCAAGATATAGGACAGGGCCGTGAAAAACTGTTTTTT. This codes for CASSQDIGQGREKLFF.

V usage is TRBV5-6 and J usage is TRBJ2-3; 9 positions match TRBD2. Germline V lookup: CDR1 SGHDT, CDR2 YYEEEE. V shed 2 bases, J shed 8 bases, and the junction held 9 bases outside the gene matches. This CDR3 comprises 15 residues. In nucleotides, the CDR3 is TGTGCCAGCAGCTTAAGGGTAGCGGGAGTATTTACGCAGTATTTT. It codes for CASSLRVAGVFTQYF.

The V and J genes are TRBV9 and TRBJ2-7, with TRBD2 identical over 10 bases. Trimming at V came to 4 bases and at J to 3 bases, leaving 13 bases not matched to a gene. Looked up from germline, CDR1 is SGDLS and CDR2 is YYNGEE. This CDR3 spans 17 amino acids. In DNA, the CDR3 is TGTGCCAGCAGCCTGGGGGCTAGCGGGAGTTCGGGCTACGAGCAGTACTTC. Its translation is CASSLGASGSSGYEQYF.

J is TRBJ1-1 and V is TRBV9; D is perhaps TRBD1 (5 bases). Trimming stripped 3 bases from V and 3 bases from J, with 15 bases between. The CDR3 loop spans 15 amino acids. Germline CDR1 reads SGDLS; CDR2 reads YYNGEE. The CDR3 DNA reads as TGTGCCAGCAGCGCGGCAGGGACTGTGGACACTGAAGCTTTCTTT. Amino acids: CASSAAGTVDTEAFF.